This entry lists 13 T cell receptor beta chains sequenced from one sample in a study of human T cells and chemical hapten exposure. TCRdb re-analysed the RACE reads in MiXCR, keeping a single row per CDR3 protein. The sample shows just over 350,000 distinct CDR3 sequences, more than 5% of them seen only once. Time point: patch test 2, 6 weeks after DPC sensitization. Treatment indicated: therapeutic diphenylcyclopropenone sensitization with weekly scalp DPC. The sequenced sample was whole blood, obtained in connection with sensitization to the hapten diphenylcyclopropenone (DPC). Every receptor here comes from a young woman with alopecia areata. Some clones in this sample may be carry-over from other donors' samples.

The rearrangement joins TRBV10-3 to TRBJ1-2; tentative D call: TRBD1 (6 bases). The V gene's germline CDR1 is ENHRY and CDR2 SYGVKD. This CDR3 is built from 14 residues. V shed 8 bases and J shed 3 bases, with 16 bases lying between them. This CDR3 is CAIGRRPGDYGYTF. DNA for the CDR3: TGTGCCATCGGCCGGCGTCCAGGGGACTATGGCTACACCTTC.

This clonotype showed up many times. V and J are TRBV13 and TRBJ2-5, with TRBD1 matching over 8 bases. The CDR3 spans 15 residues. Trimming cost V 4 bases and J 2 bases; bases outside gene matches: 6. Germline lookup yields CDR1 PRHDT and CDR2 FYEKMQ (reference sequence). This CDR3 reads CASSSRDRLQETQYF. The DNA of the CDR3 is TGTGCCAGCAGCTCCCGGGACAGGCTACAAGAGACCCAGTACTTC.

Ten or more counts support this clonotype. The chain combines TRBV12-3 or TRBV12-4 with TRBJ1-2; the D is unclear. The CDR3 length is 13 residues. Trimming pared 4 bases from V and 10 bases from J, leaving 16 bases between. The CDR3 DNA reads as TGTGCCAGCAGTTCCCGCGGGCAAAGTTTCTACACCTTC. Amino acids: CASSSRGQSFYTF.

The chain has TRBV6-5 and TRBJ1-4; tentative D call: TRBD1 (6 bases). The CDR3 length is 16 residues. The V and J ends lost 4 bases and 5 bases respectively, with 17 bases between them. Per germline, CDR1 MNHEY and CDR2 SVGAGI. CDR3 region: CASSSSGLRGNEKLFF. The CDR3 bases are TGTGCCAGCAGTTCCTCTGGCCTCAGGGGAAATGAAAAACTGTTTTTT.

This clonotype has a handful of counts. The chain links TRBV5-4 to TRBJ2-1; possibly TRBD1 for D (5 bases). CDR1 is SGHNT, CDR2 YYREEE, per germline (reference sequence). This CDR3 has 14 residues. V was trimmed by 0 bases and J by 3 bases, leaving 7 bases between them. Here the CDR3 DNA reads TGTGCCAGCAGCTTGGGGGGCGTCTACAATGAGCAGTTCTTC. This sequence encodes CASSLGGVYNEQFF.

This clonotype has more than one count but fewer than ten. The J gene is TRBJ2-3, the V gene TRBV9; D is unresolved. V was cut by 1 base and J by 4 bases, with 16 bases left in between. Looked up from germline, CDR1 is SGDLS and CDR2 is YYNGEE. CDR3 size: 16 residues. The CDR3 DNA follows: TGTGCCAGCAGCGTATTTGAGCATCTCGGCGCAGATACGCAGTATTTT. Its translation is CASSVFEHLGADTQYF.

This chain uses TRBV20-1 with TRBJ1-5; weak D call: TRBD1 (5 bases). Trimming left V 0 bases short and J 3 bases short, with 12 bases between. Germline V gene sequence: CDR1 DFQATT, CDR2 SNEGSKA (reference sequence). CDR3 length: 15 amino acids. The CDR3 coding sequence is TGCAGTGCTAGAGATCTTCTGGGGACCAATCAGCCCCAGCATTTT. Translated: CSARDLLGTNQPQHF.

This chain uses TRBV7-9 with TRBJ1-2, with D possibly TRBD1 on 5 matching bases. Trimming left V 5 bases short and J 8 bases short, with 27 bases between. Germline-derived CDR1 and CDR2 are SEHNR and FQNEAQ (reference sequence). This CDR3 region has 17 residues. In DNA form, the CDR3 reads TGTGCCAGCAGCCCATCGGCGGGGACGGCTTACCTGGAGGGCTACACCTTC. Its translation: CASSPSAGTAYLEGYTF.

The V and J genes are TRBV7-6 and TRBJ1-1; D may be TRBD1 (6 bases). Trimming left V 8 bases short and J 1 base short, with 17 bases between. The CDR3 runs to 15 residues. The germline V gene has CDR1 SGHVS and CDR2 FNYEAQ. For the CDR3, the DNA is TGTGCCAGCCGCCAGGACGGGGGCTCGAACACTGAAGCTTTCTTT. Protein: CASRQDGGSNTEAFF.

This clonotype was recorded many times. DNA for the CDR3: TGTGCAGGCCGGGGGGCGCGTCAAGGCTACACCTTC. Residues: CAGRGARQGYTF. The chain recombines TRBV12-3 or TRBV12-4 with TRBJ1-2, with TRBD1 as a possible D gene (6 bases). The CDR3 length is 12 residues.

This clonotype was recorded many times. The chain couples TRBV28 to TRBJ1-1; the D is unclear. The CDR3 length is 16 residues. Germline V gene data show CDR1 as MDHEN and CDR2 as SYDVKM. Deletions cut 5 bases from V and 4 bases from J, with 20 bases between. CDR3 sequence: CASSPASTIWGTEAFF. The DNA for the CDR3 is TGTGCCAGCAGTCCCGCTTCCACGATTTGGGGCACTGAAGCTTTCTTT.

This clonotype was seen more than once but under ten times. The gene calls are TRBV7-3 and TRBJ1-1, with D perhaps matching TRBD1 (6 bases). The germline V and J ends were trimmed by 1 base and 3 bases, with 9 bases remaining between them. The CDR3 extends over 14 amino acids. CDR1 is SGHTA and CDR2 is FQGTGA in the germline V gene. The CDR3 reads CASSLSEGDTEAFF. The CDR3 coding sequence is TGTGCCAGCAGCTTAAGCGAGGGGGACACTGAAGCTTTCTTT.

This clonotype came up many times. The V and J genes are TRBV20-1 and TRBJ1-2, with TRBD1 matching over 11 bases. Germline CDR1 and CDR2: DFQATT and SNEGSKA (reference sequence). The CDR3 loop spans 14 amino acids. After removal of 5 bases from V and 4 bases from J, the junction contained 6 bases not matched to a gene. This CDR3 reads CSAALGTGGYGYTF. The CDR3, as DNA: TGCAGTGCTGCCCTAGGGACAGGGGGCTATGGCTACACCTTC.